This section outlines one TCR beta chain sequence together with its context. Trimming removed 0 bases at V and 7 bases at J, with 7 bases between. The length of the CDR3 is 13 residues. Germline CDR1 and CDR2: SGHRS and YFSETQ. The data were obtained in a study of cytomegalovirus exposure and HLA in healthy donors. Whole-study context: Membership in the Caucasian-associated ancestry cluster was found for about four fifths of 300 to 400 genotyped donors.

Vbeta (60) and Jbeta (13) primers were used in the PCR. The protocol was immunoSEQ multiplex PCR, while the TCRdb copy is restricted to in-frame clones and leaves out a portion. The repertoire holds 70,000 to 95,000 clones, with about 75% as singletons. This sequence joins TRBV5-1 and TRBJ1-4, with TRBD1 as a possible D gene (6 bases). The sequencing input was PBMCs. The TCR was taken from a man aged 30 to 45 in good health and CMV-seropositive. DNA for the CDR3: TGCGCCAGCAGCTTGGCAGGGGTTGAAAAACTGTTTTTT. It translates to CASSLAGVEKLFF.